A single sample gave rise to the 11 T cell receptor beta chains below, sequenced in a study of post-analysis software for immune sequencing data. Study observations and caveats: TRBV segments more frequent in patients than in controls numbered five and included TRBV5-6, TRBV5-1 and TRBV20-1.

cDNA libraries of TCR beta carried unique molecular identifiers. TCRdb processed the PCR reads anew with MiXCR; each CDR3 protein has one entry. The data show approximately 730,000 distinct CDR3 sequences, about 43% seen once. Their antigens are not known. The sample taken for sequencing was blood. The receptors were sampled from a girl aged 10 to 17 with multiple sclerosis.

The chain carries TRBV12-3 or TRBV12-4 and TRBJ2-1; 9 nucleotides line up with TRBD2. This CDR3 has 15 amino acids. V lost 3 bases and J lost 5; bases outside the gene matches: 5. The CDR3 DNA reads TGTGCCAGCAGTTTTCTAGCGGGAAGACACAATGAGCAGTTCTTC. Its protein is CASSFLAGRHNEQFF.

The CDR3 protein is CATSDSVAGGLYNEQFF. CDR3 DNA sequence: TGTGCCACCAGTGATTCCGTAGCGGGGGGACTCTACAATGAGCAGTTCTTC. This chain uses TRBV24-1 with TRBJ2-1; TRBD2 matches 10 bases. V lost 2 bases and J lost 3; bases outside the gene matches: 6. The CDR3 has 17 residues. Germline-derived CDR1 and CDR2 are KGHDR and SFDVKD.

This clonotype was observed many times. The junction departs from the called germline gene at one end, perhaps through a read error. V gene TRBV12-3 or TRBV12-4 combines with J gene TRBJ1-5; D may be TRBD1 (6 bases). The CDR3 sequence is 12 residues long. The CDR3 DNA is TGTGCCAGCAGCTTAGGGGGACAGCCCCAGCATTTT. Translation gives CASSLGGQPQHF.

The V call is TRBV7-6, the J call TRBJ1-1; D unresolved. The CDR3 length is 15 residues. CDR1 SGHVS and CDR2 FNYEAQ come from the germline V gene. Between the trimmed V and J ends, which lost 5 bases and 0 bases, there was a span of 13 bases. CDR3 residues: CASSSPSGLNTEAFF. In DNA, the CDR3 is TGTGCCAGCAGCAGTCCGAGTGGGTTGAACACTGAAGCTTTCTTT.

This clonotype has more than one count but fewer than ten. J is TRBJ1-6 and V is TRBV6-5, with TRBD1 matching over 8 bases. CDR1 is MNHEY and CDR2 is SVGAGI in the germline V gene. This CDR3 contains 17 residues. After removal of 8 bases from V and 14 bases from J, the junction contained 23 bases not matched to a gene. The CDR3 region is CASVFVSWSDRAFTLHF. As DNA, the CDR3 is TGTGCCAGCGTTTTTGTGTCGTGGTCGGACAGGGCCTTCACCCTCCACTTT.

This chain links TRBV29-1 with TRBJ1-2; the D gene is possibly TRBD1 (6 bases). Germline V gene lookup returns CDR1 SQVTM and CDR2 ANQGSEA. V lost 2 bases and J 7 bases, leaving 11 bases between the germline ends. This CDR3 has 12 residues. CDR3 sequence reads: CSVESGAGGYTF. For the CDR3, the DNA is TGCAGCGTTGAATCAGGGGCGGGTGGCTACACCTTC.

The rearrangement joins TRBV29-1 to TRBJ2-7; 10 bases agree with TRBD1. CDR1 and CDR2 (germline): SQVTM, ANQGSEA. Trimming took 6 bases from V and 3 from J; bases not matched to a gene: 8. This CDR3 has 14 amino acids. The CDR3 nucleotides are TGCAGCGTCGGTCCCGGGACAGGGGACTACGAGCAGTACTTC. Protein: CSVGPGTGDYEQYF.

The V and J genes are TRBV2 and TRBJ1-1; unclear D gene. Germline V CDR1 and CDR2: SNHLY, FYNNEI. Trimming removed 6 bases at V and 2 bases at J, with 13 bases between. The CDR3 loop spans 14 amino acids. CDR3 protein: CASRKEGYNTEAFF. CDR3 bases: TGTGCCAGCAGGAAAGAGGGTTATAACACTGAAGCTTTCTTT. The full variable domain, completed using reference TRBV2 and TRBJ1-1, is EPEVTQTPSHQVTQMGQEVILRCVPISNHLYFYWYRQILGQKVEFLVSFYNNEISEKSEIFDDQFSVERPDGSNFTLKIRSTKLEDSAMYFCASRKEGYNTEAFFGQGTRLTVV.

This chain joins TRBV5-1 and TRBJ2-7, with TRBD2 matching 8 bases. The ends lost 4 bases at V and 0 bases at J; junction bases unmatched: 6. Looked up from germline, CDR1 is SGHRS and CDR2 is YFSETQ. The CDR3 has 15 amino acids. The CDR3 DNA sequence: TGCGCCAGCAGCGCAGAGGCGGGAGGCTCCTACGAGCAGTACTTC. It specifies CASSAEAGGSYEQYF.

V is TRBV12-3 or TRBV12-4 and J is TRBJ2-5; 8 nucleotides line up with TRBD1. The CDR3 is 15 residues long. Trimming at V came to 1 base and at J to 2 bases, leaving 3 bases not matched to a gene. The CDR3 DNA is TGTGCCAGCAGTTTAGGGACAGGGTGGCAAGAGACCCAGTACTTC. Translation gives CASSLGTGWQETQYF.

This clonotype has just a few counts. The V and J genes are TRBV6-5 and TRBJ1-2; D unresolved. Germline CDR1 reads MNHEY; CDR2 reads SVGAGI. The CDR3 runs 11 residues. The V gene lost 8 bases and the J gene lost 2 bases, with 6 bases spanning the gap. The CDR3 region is CASGKNYGYTF. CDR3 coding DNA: TGTGCCAGCGGAAAAAACTATGGCTACACCTTC.